Listed below are T cell receptor beta chains from one sample, sequenced in a study of Ad26.COV2.S vaccination and SARS-CoV-2 variants. Assay: immunoSEQ multiplex PCR; the TCRdb copy retains only in-frame clones and omits some. The sample shows just over 350,000 clones, about 91% of them seen only once. Source: peripheral blood, taken after recovery from COVID-19. The receptors stem from a human donor who had recovered from COVID-19. CDR3s include the opening cysteine and the closing phenylalanine or tryptophan. D genes are given only for firm matches. The listing skips clone size in some rows; elsewhere it reads once, few, many or a size class.

TGTGCCACCTCGGAACAGGGGATTAACTATGGCTACACCTTC	CATSEQGINYGYTF	TRBD1	14	TRBV24-1	TRBJ1-2	-
TGTGCCAGTGGACAGGGCCCTTCCTACGAGCAGTACTTC	CASGQGPSYEQYF	TRBD1	13	TRBV25-1	TRBJ2-7	-
TGTGCCAGCTCACCACCGGGGGGCGGTGAAAAACTGTTTTTT	CASSPPGGGEKLFF	-	14	TRBV18	TRBJ1-4	-
TGCAGCTACCGTGCAGGGTCCTATGGCTACACCTTC	CSYRAGSYGYTF	-	12	TRBV29-1	TRBJ1-2	-
TGTGCCAGCAGCGTTGGGGAGGGGGACCCGCAAGAGACCCAGTACTTC	CASSVGEGDPQETQYF	-	16	TRBV9	TRBJ2-5	-
TGTGCCAGCACCGGCTCCACCGCCGAAAAACTGTTTTTT	CASTGSTAEKLFF	-	13	TRBV7-9	TRBJ1-4	-
TGTGCCAGCAGCTTCCGGGACAGGGGTGGAGCTTTCTTT	CASSFRDRGGAFF	TRBD1	13	TRBV5-6	TRBJ1-1	-
TGTGCCAGCAGTCCCCAGGGGCAGTCCTACGAGCAGTACTTC	CASSPQGQSYEQYF	-	14	TRBV6-6	TRBJ2-7	-
TGTGCTAGCAGCTTAGGACTAGCGGGGCTGGATGAGCAGTTCTTC	CASSLGLAGLDEQFF	TRBD2	15	TRBV7-7	TRBJ2-1	-
TGTGCCTGGAGTGACAAAGAGGACATCTCCTACGAGCAGTACTTC	CAWSDKEDISYEQYF	-	15	TRBV30	TRBJ2-7	-
TGTGCCAGCAGTTACTCGGGAGTGAACACTGAAGCTTTCTTT	CASSYSGVNTEAFF	-	14	TRBV6-5	TRBJ1-1	once
TGTGCCAGCAGTCCAAGCTCCTACGAGCAGTACTTC	CASSPSSYEQYF	-	12	TRBV7-2	TRBJ2-7	-
TGCGCCAGCAGCTTCCAAGGATACGAGCAGTACTTC	CASSFQGYEQYF	-	12	TRBV5-1	TRBJ2-7	-
TGTGCCAGCAGTCCTGGAAATACCCTAGAAGCTTTCTTT	CASSPGNTLEAFF	-	13	TRBV12-3/TRBV12-4	TRBJ1-1	few
TGTGCCAGCAGCGAAGGGGGCATGGGTGAAAAACTGTTTTTT	CASSEGGMGEKLFF	TRBD1	14	TRBV9	TRBJ1-4	-
TGCGCCAGCAGCCAGACCAACAGGGCACCAGCTTTCTTT	CASSQTNRAPAFF	-	13	TRBV4-1	TRBJ1-1	-
TGTGCCAGCAGCTTCGAGGCAGGGACCTACAATGAGCAGTTCTTC	CASSFEAGTYNEQFF	-	15	TRBV5-4	TRBJ2-1	-
TGTGCCAGCAGCCTGGGACAGATCAATGAGCAGTTCTTC	CASSLGQINEQFF	TRBD1	13	TRBV6-6	TRBJ2-1	-
TGTGCCAGCAGTTATAACGGACGCGGACTGGAAGCTTTCTTT	CASSYNGRGLEAFF	-	14	TRBV6-2/TRBV6-3	TRBJ1-1	-
TGTGCCAGTAGTCTCGGGAAGGGGGTACGTTCACCCCTCCACTTT	CASSLGKGVRSPLHF	-	15	TRBV19	TRBJ1-6	-
TGTGCCAGCAGTTACTCGGGACAGGGGGCTTGGGGCTACACCTTC	CASSYSGQGAWGYTF	TRBD1	15	TRBV6-6	TRBJ1-2	-
TGTGCCAGCAGCCAAGATGGGACCACCGATGGGGAGTTCTTC	CASSQDGTTDGEFF	-	14	TRBV3-1/TRBV3-2	TRBJ2-1	-
TGTGCCAGCAGTTCATCCGCCGATAAGCAGTTCTTC	CASSSSADKQFF	-	12	TRBV12-3/TRBV12-4	TRBJ2-1	-
TGTGCCAGCAGCTTCAGACCGAGGGGCACTGAAGCTTTCTTT	CASSFRPRGTEAFF	-	14	TRBV7-8	TRBJ1-1	-
TGTGCCAGCAGTTCGAGGCACTCGAACACCGGGGAGCTGTTTTTT	CASSSRHSNTGELFF	-	15	TRBV6-2/TRBV6-3	TRBJ2-2	-
TGTGCCAGCAGCTTACTAAGACAGGGTGGTGAAAAACTGTTTTTT	CASSLLRQGGEKLFF	TRBD1	15	TRBV7-8	TRBJ1-4	-
TGTGCCAGCAGTGGACCGGGTCTAGTTACTAGCAATCAGCCCCAGCATTTT	CASSGPGLVTSNQPQHF	-	17	TRBV6-1	TRBJ1-5	-
TGTGCCAGCGGGGGACGTAACCAAGAGACCCAGTACTTC	CASGGRNQETQYF	-	13	TRBV7-9	TRBJ2-5	-
TGTGCCAGCAGAAGAGATACAGGGGGCACCTACGAGCAGTACTTC	CASRRDTGGTYEQYF	TRBD1	15	TRBV6-5	TRBJ2-7	-
TGCGCCAGCAGCCAAGATAGGTTTTTTACTGAAGCTTTCTTT	CASSQDRFFTEAFF	-	14	TRBV4-3	TRBJ1-1	-
TGCGCCAGCAGCCAAAGCACAGGGCCCTATGGCTACACCTTC	CASSQSTGPYGYTF	-	14	TRBV4-1	TRBJ1-2	-
TGTGCCAGCAGTGGTATAGGGAATTACAATGAGCAGTTCTTC	CASSGIGNYNEQFF	-	14	TRBV2	TRBJ2-1	-
TGTGCCAGTAGTATAGATCGGGGCCTTTTAAATTATGGCTACACCTTC	CASSIDRGLLNYGYTF	-	16	TRBV19	TRBJ1-2	-
TGTGCCAGTAGTATTGGGACAGGGCCTGAAAAACTGTTTTTT	CASSIGTGPEKLFF	TRBD1	14	TRBV19	TRBJ1-4	-
TGTGCCAGCAGTGAGTATGGTTCCTATAATTCACCCCTCCACTTT	CASSEYGSYNSPLHF	-	15	TRBV2	TRBJ1-6	-
TGTGCCAGCAGCCAAGATAGGGTGGGGACGTTATTGTTTGAAAAACTGTTTTTT	CASSQDRVGTLLFEKLFF	-	18	TRBV3-1/TRBV3-2	TRBJ1-4	-
TGTGCCAGTAGGGACAGGGTAAGTTCCAATCAGCCCCAGCATTTT	CASRDRVSSNQPQHF	TRBD1	15	TRBV19	TRBJ1-5	-
TGTGCCAGCAGCTTAGAGAGGACGGCATCGTATGGCTACACCTTC	CASSLERTASYGYTF	-	15	TRBV7-9	TRBJ1-2	-
TGCGCCAGCAGTTTCAGCGGGGGGGCCCGCGAGCAGTACTTC	CASSFSGGAREQYF	TRBD2	14	TRBV10-2	TRBJ2-7	-
TGTGCCAGCAGCTCCGAGGGGGATACGCAGTATTTT	CASSSEGDTQYF	-	12	TRBV7-9	TRBJ2-3	-
TGTGCCAGCATGGGCACCGGGGAGCTGTTTTTT	CASMGTGELFF	-	11	TRBV9	TRBJ2-2	-